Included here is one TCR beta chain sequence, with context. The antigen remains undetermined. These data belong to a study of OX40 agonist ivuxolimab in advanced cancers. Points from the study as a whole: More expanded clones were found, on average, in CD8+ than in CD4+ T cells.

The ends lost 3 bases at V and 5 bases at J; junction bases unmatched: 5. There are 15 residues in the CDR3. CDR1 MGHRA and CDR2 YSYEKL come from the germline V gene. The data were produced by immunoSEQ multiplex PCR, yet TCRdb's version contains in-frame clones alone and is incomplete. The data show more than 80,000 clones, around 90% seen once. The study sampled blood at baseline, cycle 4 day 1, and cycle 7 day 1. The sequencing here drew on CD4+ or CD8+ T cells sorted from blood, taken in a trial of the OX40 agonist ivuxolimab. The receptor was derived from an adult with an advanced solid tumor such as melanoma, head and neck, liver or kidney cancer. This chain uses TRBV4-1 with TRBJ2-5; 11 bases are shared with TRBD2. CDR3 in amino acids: CASSHGLAGWETQYF. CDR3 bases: TGCGCCAGCAGCCACGGACTAGCGGGCTGGGAGACCCAGTACTTC.